Listed here is a single TCR beta chain. Antigen unknown. This sample was taken from a study of STAT5B mutations in CD4+ large granular lymphocyte leukemia. Whole-study findings and limits: Main leukemic clonotypes were patient-specific, but more than 20% appeared at low frequency elsewhere.

The V end lost 2 bases, the J end lost 3 bases, and 13 bases lay between the germline ends. CDR1 and CDR2 from the germline V gene are ENHRY and SYGVKD. This CDR3 comprises 15 residues. Sequencing was at survey level. TCRdb's table, derived via immunoSEQ multiplex PCR, lists solely in-frame clones and lacks some. Of about 40,000 clones detected, roughly 84% appear once; the ten largest clones hold approximately 0.33%. Sequencing used CD4+ T cells from blood buffy coats. The rearrangement joins TRBV10-3 to TRBJ1-1, with D hard to call. The TCR sequence derives from a human donor in good health. This CDR3 reads CAISERRPGDTEAFF. CDR3 coding DNA: TGTGCCATCAGTGAGAGGCGACCTGGGGACACTGAAGCTTTCTTT.